Listed below are T cell receptor beta chains from one sample, sequenced in a study of hypomethylating agent response in myelodysplastic syndrome. TCRdb's table, derived via immunoSEQ multiplex PCR, lists solely in-frame clones and lacks some. This table holds some 5,000 clones, roughly 80% found once. The input for sequencing was bone marrow, taken before or after starting hypomethylating agent treatment for myelodysplastic syndrome (not recorded which). These receptors were collected from a human donor with myelodysplastic syndrome. The CDR3 runs from the conserved cysteine through the conserved F or W. D genes are given only for firm matches. Some rows have no size entry. The others give once, few or many, or a class for an expanded clone.

V	size	D	J	CDR3	DNA
TRBV6-1	once	TRBD2	TRBJ2-7	CASSPGPGGPYEQYF	TGTGCCAGCAGCCCAGGACCGGGGGGGCCCTACGAGCAGTACTTC
TRBV7-2	once	-	TRBJ1-3	CASSFGGAGNTIYF	TGTGCCAGCAGCTTTGGAGGGGCCGGAAACACCATATATTTT
TRBV2	-	-	TRBJ1-5	CASSFLNQPQHF	TGTGCCAGCAGCTTCCTCAATCAGCCCCAGCATTTT
TRBV2	-	-	TRBJ1-2	CASKERGGYTF	TGTGCCAGCAAGGAGCGCGGTGGCTACACCTTC
TRBV4-3	-	-	TRBJ1-1	CASSQDVGAEAFF	TGCGCCAGCAGCCAAGATGTCGGGGCTGAAGCTTTCTTT
TRBV5-5	-	-	TRBJ1-2	CASSPRTPFKANYGYTF	TGTGCCAGCAGCCCGCGGACCCCATTTAAAGCTAACTATGGCTACACCTTC
TRBV19	-	-	TRBJ1-3	CASSRRSGNTIYF	TGTGCCAGTAGTCGAAGGAGTGGAAACACCATATATTTT
TRBV28	once	-	TRBJ1-1	CASSAQSGGNTEAFF	TGTGCCAGCAGTGCGCAGTCGGGCGGGAACACTGAAGCTTTCTTT
TRBV2	-	-	TRBJ1-1	CASSDSSQGNTEAFF	TGTGCCAGCAGTGATTCCTCACAGGGTAACACTGAAGCTTTCTTT
TRBV4-1	-	-	TRBJ1-5	CASSQEWRSNQPQHF	TGCGCCAGCAGCCAAGAATGGCGTAGCAATCAGCCCCAGCATTTT
TRBV7-9	once	-	TRBJ1-4	CASSPRDSEKLFF	TGTGCCAGCAGCCCACGGGACTCTGAAAAACTGTTTTTT
TRBV18	-	TRBD2	TRBJ2-6	CASSPPGPGRAGANVLTF	TGTGCCAGCTCACCACCCGGTCCGGGGAGGGCTGGGGCCAACGTCCTGACTTTC
TRBV28	-	-	TRBJ1-2	CASSFGTFGYTF	TGTGCCAGCAGTTTCGGGACATTTGGCTACACCTTC
TRBV7-3	once	-	TRBJ2-7	CASSSQGLTYEQYF	TGTGCCAGCAGCTCCCAGGGGCTTACCTACGAGCAGTACTTC
TRBV4-1	-	-	TRBJ1-5	CASSQVTGSQQPQHF	TGCGCCAGCAGCCAGGTTACAGGGTCACAGCAGCCCCAGCATTTT
TRBV23-1	-	-	TRBJ2-7	CATRATSGSYEQYF	TGCGCCACCCGGGCCACATCGGGCTCCTACGAGCAGTACTTC
TRBV20-1	-	-	TRBJ2-7	CSARVSYEQYF	TGCAGTGCGCGTGTGTCCTACGAGCAGTACTTC
TRBV4-1	-	-	TRBJ1-6	CASSQDPGRGGSYNSPLHF	TGCGCCAGCAGCCAAGATCCGGGGCGGGGCGGCTCCTATAATTCACCCCTCCACTTT
TRBV9	-	-	TRBJ1-5	CASSANGYSNQPQHF	TGTGCCAGCAGCGCAAACGGCTATAGCAATCAGCCCCAGCATTTT
TRBV6-6	-	-	TRBJ1-5	CATSWGSNQPQHF	TGTGCCACCTCTTGGGGAAGCAATCAGCCCCAGCATTTT
TRBV10-2	once	-	TRBJ2-1	CASSVGPTNEQFF	TGCGCCAGCAGTGTTGGCCCTACCAATGAGCAGTTCTTC
TRBV18	-	TRBD1	TRBJ1-2	CASSPTGATTSTNYGYTF	TGTGCCAGCTCACCGACAGGGGCCACCACGTCGACTAACTATGGCTACACCTTC
TRBV4-3	-	-	TRBJ2-7	CASSQDLDYLYEQYF	TGCGCCAGCAGCCAAGACCTGGACTATCTATACGAGCAGTACTTC
TRBV14	once	-	TRBJ2-5	CASSPVGWSETQYF	TGTGCCAGCAGCCCAGTTGGATGGAGCGAGACCCAGTACTTC
TRBV27	once	-	TRBJ1-6	CASSFGSTVIHSPLHF	TGTGCCAGCAGTTTTGGCTCAACGGTGATACATTCACCCCTCCACTTT
TRBV2	-	TRBD1	TRBJ2-7	CASDGGDRGARAYSYEQYF	TGTGCCAGCGATGGCGGGGACAGGGGTGCCCGGGCCTACTCCTACGAGCAGTACTTC
TRBV7-9	-	-	TRBJ2-7	CASSRGTYEQYF	TGTGCCAGCTCCCGGGGCACCTACGAGCAGTACTTC
TRBV19	-	-	TRBJ2-7	CASSILGLSYEQYF	TGTGCCAGTAGTATACTGGGATTGTCCTACGAGCAGTACTTC
TRBV10-3	once	TRBD2	TRBJ2-1	CAISELAGEHNEQFF	TGTGCCATCAGTGAGCTAGCGGGGGAACACAATGAGCAGTTCTTC
TRBV7-9	few	-	TRBJ2-7	CASSLEGSSYEQYF	TGTGCCAGCAGCTTAGAGGGTAGCTCCTACGAGCAGTACTTC
TRBV7-6	-	TRBD1	TRBJ1-5	CASSPRTGGPNQPQHF	TGTGCCAGCAGCCCTCGGACAGGAGGACCTAATCAGCCCCAGCATTTT
TRBV4-1	-	-	TRBJ2-4	CASSQWGSAAKNIQYF	TGCGCCAGCAGCCAATGGGGTTCAGCGGCCAAAAACATTCAGTACTTC
TRBV5-1	once	-	TRBJ1-1	CASSSRTDNTEAFF	TGCGCCAGCAGCTCGAGGACAGACAACACTGAAGCTTTCTTT
TRBV2	-	TRBD1	TRBJ2-1	CASRIPEQGGDEQFF	TGTGCCAGCAGAATACCGGAACAGGGGGGCGATGAGCAGTTCTTC
TRBV5-1	-	-	TRBJ2-7	CASSPGHEQYF	TGCGCCAGCAGCCCAGGGCACGAGCAGTACTTC
TRBV18	-	-	TRBJ1-1	CASSPPQGNTEAFF	TGTGCCAGCTCACCACCCCAGGGAAACACTGAAGCTTTCTTT
TRBV7-2	-	-	TRBJ1-5	CASSLDAGRNQPQHF	TGTGCCAGCAGCTTAGACGCAGGGCGCAATCAGCCCCAGCATTTT
TRBV5-3	-	TRBD1	TRBJ1-1	CARSFGVRTGMNTEAFF	TGTGCCAGAAGCTTCGGGGTACGGACAGGTATGAACACTGAAGCTTTCTTT
TRBV4-1	once	TRBD1	TRBJ2-3	CASSQGGTGWTDTQYF	TGCGCCAGCAGCCAAGGCGGGACAGGGTGGACAGATACGCAGTATTTT
TRBV5-6	-	-	TRBJ2-6	CASSLVFRGATSGANVLTF	TGTGCCAGCAGCTTGGTTTTCAGGGGGGCGACCTCTGGGGCCAACGTCCTGACTTTC
TRBV11-3	once	TRBD2	TRBJ2-7	CASSLKAGHEQYF	TGTGCCAGCAGCTTAAAAGCGGGGCACGAGCAGTACTTC
TRBV5-1	-	TRBD1	TRBJ1-6	CASSTGTANSPLHF	TGCGCCAGCTCAACCGGGACAGCTAATTCACCCCTCCACTTT
TRBV27	-	-	TRBJ2-7	CASGRFPYEQYF	TGTGCCAGCGGCCGCTTCCCCTACGAGCAGTACTTC
TRBV5-6	few	-	TRBJ1-5	CASSRGAGQPQHF	TGTGCCAGCAGCCGGGGGGCTGGTCAGCCCCAGCATTTT